This note documents a single TCR beta chain sequence. V gave up 5 bases and J gave up 5 bases, with 15 bases separating them. Germline CDR1 is MNHNY and CDR2 is SVGAGI (reference sequence). The CDR3 length is 14 residues. Per the original data handling: Amplifying reference gene primers gave estimates of nucleated cell counts. Clones were sequenced by immunoSEQ multiplex PCR, and TCRdb holds only the in-frame ones, with some missing. V and J calls and clone size are as listed in that table; D and trimming were resolved from the DNA. In the table there are 210,000 or so clones, 80% to 90% of which are singletons. The sample belongs to a study of blood T cell repertoires in COVID-19. Study details: The origin of the acute and convalescent COVID-19 samples was the United States, Italy and Spain. Sources were T cells, B-cell-depleted T cells, or PBMCs; the material itself was cDNA or gDNA.

The material sequenced was peripheral blood. This chain joins TRBV6-6 and TRBJ1-1, with D perhaps matching TRBD1 (5 bases). This TCR was recovered from a man between 18 and 29 years old with active or convalescent COVID-19. CDR3 loop: CASSDPPQATEAFF. CDR3 in DNA: TGTGCCAGCAGTGACCCTCCACAGGCTACTGAAGCTTTCTTT.